The 8 T cell receptor beta chains in this list originate from one sample, sequenced in a study of cytomegalovirus exposure and HLA in healthy donors. Vbeta (60) and Jbeta (13) primers were used in the PCR. Sequencing used immunoSEQ multiplex PCR; TCRdb keeps in-frame clones, though not all of them. This sample's table has 130,000 or so clones. Sequenced material: PBMCs. These receptors came from a woman in her 40s in good health and CMV-seropositive.

The chain combines TRBV27 with TRBJ2-7, with TRBD1 matching 10 bases. The length of the CDR3 is 15 residues. The germline CDR1 and CDR2 sequences are MNHEY and SMNVEV (reference sequence). V lost 3 bases to trimming and J lost 6 bases; unmatched junction nucleotides: 8. The CDR3 sequence: CASSFQGQGIGEQYF. As DNA, the CDR3 is TGTGCCAGCAGTTTTCAGGGACAGGGGATCGGCGAGCAGTACTTC.

CDR3 sequence reads: CSVGGSSYNEQFF. The CDR3 DNA sequence: TGCAGCGTAGGTGGGAGCTCCTACAATGAGCAGTTCTTC. The chain couples TRBV29-1 to TRBJ2-1; a weak D match, TRBD2 (5 bases). Trimming removed 6 bases at V and 0 bases at J, with 9 bases between. The length of the CDR3 is 13 residues. Germline values: CDR1 SQVTM, CDR2 ANQGSEA.

The V gene is TRBV5-1, the J gene TRBJ2-7, with 8 bases fitting TRBD2. Germline values: CDR1 SGHRS, CDR2 YFSETQ. J was trimmed by 3 bases and V by 2 bases; bases with no gene match: 4. The CDR3 contains 14 residues. For the CDR3, the DNA is TGCGCCAGCAGCTTTACTAGCGGTAGCTACGAGCAGTACTTC. Amino acids: CASSFTSGSYEQYF.

This chain uses TRBV19 with TRBJ2-1; TRBD2 matches at 14 bases. The germline gives CDR1 LNHDA, CDR2 SQIVND (reference sequence). Trimming at V came to 8 bases and at J to 14 bases, leaving 11 bases not matched to a gene. This CDR3 is 14 amino acids long. The CDR3 DNA sequence: TGTGCCAGTTCTCCCAGGACTAGCGGGAGGAGTGAGTTCTTC. Translating it yields CASSPRTSGRSEFF.

The chain carries TRBV6-5 and TRBJ2-3; 9 nucleotides agree with TRBD2. With V trimmed by 6 bases and J by 0 bases, 4 bases remained unmatched. Germline lookup yields CDR1 MNHEY and CDR2 SVGAGI. The CDR3 runs 15 residues. CDR3 protein: CASSPTSGSTDTQYF. The CDR3 DNA is TGTGCCAGCAGCCCTACTAGCGGGAGCACAGATACGCAGTATTTT.

The chain couples TRBV18 to TRBJ1-1, with unresolved D. V was pared by 3 bases and J by 5 bases, with 16 bases between. This CDR3 region has 15 residues. Germline values: CDR1 KGHSH, CDR2 LQKENI. DNA of the CDR3: TGTGCCAGCTCACCTTTTGAGGGAGTAGGGACTGAAGCTTTCTTT. The encoded protein is CASSPFEGVGTEAFF.

The chain is built from TRBV6-5 and TRBJ2-7, with a tentative D call TRBD1 (6 bases). Germline CDR1 reads MNHEY; CDR2 reads SVGAGI. Trimming pared 6 bases from V and 3 bases from J, leaving 12 bases between. The CDR3 is made up of 13 amino acids. The CDR3 bases are TGTGCCAGCAGACAGGGACATCTCTACGAGCAGTACTTC. Encoded protein: CASRQGHLYEQYF.

The genes are TRBV25-1 and TRBJ1-2; 9 bases agree with TRBD1. The CDR3 contains 14 residues. Germline V gene data show CDR1 as MGHDK and CDR2 as SYGVNS. J gave up 7 bases and V 4 bases, and 7 bases lay outside the gene matches. CDR3 nucleotide sequence: TGTGCCAGCAGTGCGCACAGGGGGCACGGTGGCTACACCTTC. It codes for CASSAHRGHGGYTF.